The clone carrying this TCR beta chain was observed a single time. Its matching antigen is unknown. TCR beta CDR3 was sequenced at survey depth on immunoSEQ. The method was immunoSEQ multiplex PCR; TCRdb's version includes in-frame clones alone and lacks a portion of them. The top ten clones hold roughly 43% of a sample with about 4,600 clones, about 66% of them seen once. The sample comes from a study of CD8 T cell repertoires and HIV-1 epitope variants. Turning to the study itself: Epitopes were three Gag families plus Nef HW9 and YT9.

The sample taken for sequencing was cultured CD8+ T cells derived from PBMCs. This clonotype was sampled from a male donor with HIV.

The CDR3 coding sequence is TGTGCCAGCAGCTTGGCTGCGGTTTCCTACAATGAGCAGTTCTTC. It yields the protein CASSLAAVSYNEQFF. The rearrangement joins TRBV5-6 to TRBJ2-1; unclear D gene. The ends were cut back, 0 bases at V and 1 base at J, with 8 bases in the middle. The CDR3 runs to 15 residues. The germline V gene has CDR1 SGHDT and CDR2 YYEEEE.